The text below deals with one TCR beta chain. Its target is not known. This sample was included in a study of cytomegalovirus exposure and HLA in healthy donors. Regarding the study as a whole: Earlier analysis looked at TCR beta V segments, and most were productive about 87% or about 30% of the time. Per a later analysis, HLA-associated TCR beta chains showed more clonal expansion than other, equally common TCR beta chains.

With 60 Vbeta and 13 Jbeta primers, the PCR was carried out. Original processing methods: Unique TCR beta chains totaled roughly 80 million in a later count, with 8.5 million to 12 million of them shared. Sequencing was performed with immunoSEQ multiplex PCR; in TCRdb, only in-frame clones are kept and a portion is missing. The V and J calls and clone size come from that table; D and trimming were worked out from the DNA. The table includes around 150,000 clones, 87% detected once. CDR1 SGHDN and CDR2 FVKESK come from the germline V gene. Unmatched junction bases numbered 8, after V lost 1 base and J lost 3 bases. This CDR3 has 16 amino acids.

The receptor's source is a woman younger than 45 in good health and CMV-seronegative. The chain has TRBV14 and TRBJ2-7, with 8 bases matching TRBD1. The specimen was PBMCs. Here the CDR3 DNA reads TGTGCCAGCAGCCAAGTAAGAGACAGGGGAATCTACGAGCAGTACTTC. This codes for CASSQVRDRGIYEQYF.